A selection of T cell receptor beta chains follows, all from one sample in a study of blood T cell repertoires in COVID-19. This table comes from immunoSEQ multiplex PCR, and its TCRdb copy is limited to in-frame clones, with some not included. The sample has fewer than 150,000 clones; about four fifths are singletons. The sequenced sample consisted of peripheral blood. These receptors all come from a woman aged 40 to 50 with acute or convalescent COVID-19. The CDR3 runs from the conserved cysteine through the conserved F or W. A D gene is named only where the DNA matches it firmly. Size tells how often a clone was seen (once, few, many) or the class of an expanded clone, and some rows leave it out.

d_gene: TRBD2
abundance: NA
v_gene: TRBV3-1/TRBV3-2
j_gene: TRBJ2-7
CDR3nt: TGTGCCAGCAGTAGACTAGCGGGGAACTACGAGCAGTACTTC
CDR3aa: CASSRLAGNYEQYF

d_gene: NA
abundance: once
v_gene: TRBV6-5
j_gene: TRBJ1-1
CDR3nt: TGTGCCAGCAGTTACGGCGGGAGTCAGAACACTGAAGCTTTCTTT
CDR3aa: CASSYGGSQNTEAFF

d_gene: TRBD2
abundance: NA
v_gene: TRBV15
j_gene: TRBJ2-1
CDR3nt: TGTGCCACCAGCCTCCCCGGAGCGGGGGTAAATGAGCAGTTCTTC
CDR3aa: CATSLPGAGVNEQFF

d_gene: TRBD1
abundance: NA
v_gene: TRBV6-1
j_gene: TRBJ1-1
CDR3nt: TGTGCCAGCAGTGGCCGGGGACAGGTCTCTATCTTGGGGACTGAAGCTTTCTTT
CDR3aa: CASSGRGQVSILGTEAFF

d_gene: TRBD2
abundance: NA
v_gene: TRBV5-4
j_gene: TRBJ2-1
CDR3nt: TGTGCCAGCAGCCTGACTAGCGCCGCCCTCCAGTTCTTC
CDR3aa: CASSLTSAALQFF

d_gene: TRBD1
abundance: NA
v_gene: TRBV15
j_gene: TRBJ1-4
CDR3nt: TGTGCCACCAGTGCCGGGACAGCTAAGGGAGAAAAACTGTTTTTT
CDR3aa: CATSAGTAKGEKLFF

d_gene: TRBD1
abundance: NA
v_gene: TRBV4-2
j_gene: TRBJ1-1
CDR3nt: TGTGCCAGCAGCCAAGCCGAGGGGGCGCATGGCACTGAAGCTTTCTTT
CDR3aa: CASSQAEGAHGTEAFF

d_gene: NA
abundance: once
v_gene: TRBV19
j_gene: TRBJ1-2
CDR3nt: TGTGCCAGTAGTACCCGCAGGGCCTTGGGGGGTAACTATGGCTACACCTTC
CDR3aa: CASSTRRALGGNYGYTF

d_gene: TRBD2
abundance: NA
v_gene: TRBV18
j_gene: TRBJ2-5
CDR3nt: TGTGCCAGCCGGGGGGGCGGCCTCCAAGAGACCCAGTACTTC
CDR3aa: CASRGGGLQETQYF

d_gene: TRBD1
abundance: NA
v_gene: TRBV5-1
j_gene: TRBJ1-3
CDR3nt: TGCGCCAGCAGCCTCAGTCTGGGACAGGCTGGAAACACCATATATTTT
CDR3aa: CASSLSLGQAGNTIYF

d_gene: TRBD1
abundance: medium-sized
v_gene: TRBV6-5
j_gene: TRBJ2-7
CDR3nt: TGTGCCAGCAGGACAGGGCCCTTGGGCTACGAGCAGTACTTC
CDR3aa: CASRTGPLGYEQYF